This entry lists 14 T cell receptor beta chains sequenced from one sample in a study of OX40 agonist ivuxolimab in advanced cancers. The method was immunoSEQ multiplex PCR; TCRdb's version includes in-frame clones alone and lacks a portion of them. This sample has roughly 120,000 clones, with about 90% found just once. The input for sequencing was CD4+ or CD8+ T cells sorted from blood, taken in a trial of the OX40 agonist ivuxolimab. The receptors were sampled from an adult with an advanced solid tumor such as melanoma, head and neck, liver or kidney cancer.

The chain couples TRBV28 to TRBJ2-2; 7 nucleotides agree with TRBD1. The CDR3 consists of 15 residues. V was clipped by 7 bases and J by 5 bases; unmatched bases: 10. Germline V gene lookup returns CDR1 MDHEN and CDR2 SYDVKM. The CDR3 sequence: CASTLRQGVTGELFF. The DNA of the CDR3 is TGTGCCAGCACCCTAAGGCAGGGGGTTACCGGGGAGCTGTTTTTT.

The V gene is TRBV19, the J gene TRBJ1-5, with a tentative D call TRBD1 (5 bases). The germline gives CDR1 LNHDA, CDR2 SQIVND (reference sequence). This CDR3 spans 16 amino acids. Trimming took off 5 bases at V and 0 bases at J, with 14 bases between the two ends. As DNA, the CDR3 is TGTGCCAGTAGTTATGGGGGACGGTATAGCAATCAGCCCCAGCATTTT. This encodes CASSYGGRYSNQPQHF.

V is TRBV28 and J is TRBJ1-5; 9 nucleotides match TRBD1. The V gene end was trimmed by 2 bases and the J gene end by 1 base; junction bases not matched to a gene: 18. CDR1 MDHEN and CDR2 SYDVKM come from the germline V gene. The CDR3 runs 21 residues. In DNA form, the CDR3 reads TGTGCCAGCAGTTTAGTCCCCCCGCCCCGGGACAGGGTAATAAGCAATCAGCCCCAGCATTTT. It yields the protein CASSLVPPPRDRVISNQPQHF.

J is TRBJ1-1 and V is TRBV11-2; a weak D match, TRBD1 (6 bases). Trimming stripped 0 bases from V and 12 bases from J, with 11 bases between. The length of the CDR3 is 12 residues. CDR1 and CDR2 from the germline V gene are SGHAT and FQNNGV. The CDR3, as DNA: TGTGCCAGCAGCTTAGATGGCAGGGGAACTTTCTTT. It translates to CASSLDGRGTFF.

The chain couples TRBV12-5 to TRBJ2-7; 8 bases line up with TRBD1. This CDR3 spans 14 amino acids. The germline CDR1 and CDR2 sequences are LGHNT and FRNRAP. The J segment lost 6 bases and the V segment lost 3 bases, leaving 7 bases of the junction unmatched. CDR3 in amino acids: CASGFGDRQGEQYF. The CDR3 DNA is TGTGCTAGTGGTTTCGGGGACAGGCAGGGCGAGCAGTACTTC.

J is TRBJ2-1 and V is TRBV5-4, with no clear D. Germline V gene lookup returns CDR1 SGHNT and CDR2 YYREEE (reference sequence). The V end lost 3 bases, the J end lost 8 bases, and 9 bases lay between the germline ends. The CDR3 is 12 amino acids. The CDR3 sequence: CASSSQSDEQFF. The CDR3 bases are TGTGCCAGCAGCTCCCAGAGCGATGAGCAGTTCTTC.

The rearrangement joins TRBV25-1 to TRBJ1-4, with D unresolved. The CDR3 extends over 13 amino acids. CDR1 and CDR2 (germline): MGHDK, SYGVNS. Trimming stripped 5 bases from V and 4 bases from J, with 8 bases between. The DNA of the CDR3 is TGTGCCAGCAGTATACTATTTAATGAAAAACTGTTTTTT. Amino acid sequence: CASSILFNEKLFF. The variable domain in full, with the rest retrieved from reference TRBV25-1 and TRBJ1-4, is EADIYQTPRYLVIGTGKKITLECSQTMGHDKMYWYQQDPGMELHLIHYSYGVNSTEKGDLSSESTVSRIRTEHFPLTLESARPSHTSQYLCASSILFNEKLFFGSGTQLSVL.

This CDR3 reads CASSEASNYGYTF. The CDR3 DNA sequence: TGTGCCAGCAGTGAAGCGAGTAACTATGGCTACACCTTC. The chain couples TRBV6-1 to TRBJ1-2, with unresolved D. The ends were cut back, 0 bases at V and 1 base at J, with 3 bases in the middle. CDR3 length equals 13 residues. Germline CDR1 reads MNHNS; CDR2 reads SASEGT.

The chain employs TRBV9 and TRBJ2-7; the match to TRBD1 covers 7 bases. The CDR3 length is 14 residues. Germline V gene data show CDR1 as SGDLS and CDR2 as YYNGEE. The junction had 8 bases not matched to a gene; V was cut back by 4 bases and J by 4 bases. CDR3 region: CASSPGQVSYEQYF. CDR3 in DNA: TGTGCCAGCAGCCCCGGACAGGTCAGTTACGAGCAGTACTTC.

The chain has TRBV5-5 and TRBJ2-7; a weak D match, TRBD2 (6 bases). Germline V gene data show CDR1 as SGHKS and CDR2 as YYEKEE (reference sequence). The germline V and J ends were trimmed by 4 bases and 2 bases, with 16 bases remaining between them. This CDR3 is 15 amino acids long. The CDR3 reads CASSTERVSTYEQYF. CDR3 nucleotide sequence: TGTGCCAGCAGCACTGAGCGGGTCAGCACCTACGAGCAGTACTTC.

The chain has TRBV28 and TRBJ1-5; 7 nucleotides align to TRBD1. Germline V gene data show CDR1 as MDHEN and CDR2 as SYDVKM. J was trimmed by 1 base and V by 4 bases; bases with no gene match: 1. This CDR3 contains 14 residues. CDR3 residues: CASSSTGSNQPQHF. In DNA form, the CDR3 reads TGTGCCAGCAGTTCGACAGGGAGCAATCAGCCCCAGCATTTT. The full variable domain, with the rest looked up from reference TRBV28 and TRBJ1-5, is DVKVTQSSRYLVKRTGEKVFLECVQDMDHENMFWYRQDPGLGLRLIYFSYDVKMKEKGDIPEGYSVSREKKERFSLILESASTNQTSMYLCASSSTGSNQPQHFGDGTRLSIL.

This clone was counted once. The chain employs TRBV5-1 and TRBJ2-1; TRBD2 matches 9 bases. Germline CDR1 SGHRS, CDR2 YFSETQ. V was pared by 0 bases and J by 6 bases, with 7 bases of the junction left unmatched. The CDR3 consists of 16 residues. CDR3 amino acids: CASSLAGLAGTNEQFF. In DNA, the CDR3 is TGCGCCAGCAGCTTGGCCGGTCTAGCGGGAACCAATGAGCAGTTCTTC.

This clone was counted only a few times. This chain links TRBV6-1 with TRBJ1-4; D gene unclear. CDR1 and CDR2 from the germline V gene are MNHNS and SASEGT. The CDR3 loop spans 15 amino acids. The V and J ends lost 2 bases and 0 bases respectively, with 7 bases between them. This CDR3 reads CASSEHVATNEKLFF. Written as DNA, the CDR3 is TGTGCCAGCAGTGAACATGTGGCAACTAATGAAAAACTGTTTTTT.

This clone was observed once. V usage is TRBV7-8 and J usage is TRBJ2-7; possibly TRBD1 for D (6 bases). The CDR3 is 17 amino acids. The ends were cut back, 5 bases at V and 3 bases at J, with 23 bases in the middle. Germline V gene sequence: CDR1 SGHVS, CDR2 FQNEAQ. CDR3 sequence reads: CASSIPDRGHHSYEQYF. DNA for the CDR3: TGTGCCAGCAGCATCCCTGACCGGGGACACCATAGCTACGAGCAGTACTTC.